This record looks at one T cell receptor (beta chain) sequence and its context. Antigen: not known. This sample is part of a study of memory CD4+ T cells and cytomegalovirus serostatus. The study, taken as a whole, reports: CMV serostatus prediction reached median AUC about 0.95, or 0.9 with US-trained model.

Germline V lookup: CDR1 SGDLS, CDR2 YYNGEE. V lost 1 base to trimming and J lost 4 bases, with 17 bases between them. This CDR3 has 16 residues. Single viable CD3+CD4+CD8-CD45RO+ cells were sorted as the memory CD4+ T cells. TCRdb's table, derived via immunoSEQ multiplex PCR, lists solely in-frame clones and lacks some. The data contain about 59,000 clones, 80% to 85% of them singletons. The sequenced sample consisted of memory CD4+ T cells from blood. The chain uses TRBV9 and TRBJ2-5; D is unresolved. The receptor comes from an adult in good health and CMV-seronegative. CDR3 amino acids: CASSVSSTNPGETQYF. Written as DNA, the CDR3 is TGTGCCAGCAGCGTAAGTTCTACGAACCCGGGAGAGACCCAGTACTTC.